The T cell receptor beta chain under discussion was sequenced for a study of blood T cells in healthy people across ages. PCR was performed a second time for about 6 to 11 cycles using a sample-barcoded 5' primer and a J-beta primer mix. CDR3-containing paired-end reads numbered at least 2.5 million in each sample. TCRdb passed the 5' RACE reads through MiXCR, listing each CDR3 protein once. The sample lists about a million distinct CDR3 sequences, 35% to 40% seen once, with approximately 14% in the top ten. Overall study results and limits: Diversity of TCR beta per million T cells declined in a roughly linear way with age. Changes seen in expanded clonotypes were possibly confounded by donor CMV status left unknown.

Whenever a sample was processed, at least 6 million PBMCs were isolated. There are 14 residues in the CDR3. CDR1 DFQATT and CDR2 SNEGSKA come from the germline V gene (reference sequence). There are a few counts of this clonotype. Its target is unknown. One end of the junction does not line up with germline, which may come from a read error. The receptor was isolated from a young man in good health. The sequencing sample was made of blood. The rearrangement uses TRBV20-1 and TRBJ2-3, with 7 bases identical to TRBD2. CDR3: CSARGTTGTATQYF. CDR3 DNA: TGCAGTGCTAGGGGGACTACGGGAACAGCTACGCAGTATTTT.